The entry below gives a single T cell receptor beta chain sequence along with its context. The antigen it recognizes is unknown. It has no much larger one-base neighbor in the sample; base qualities were not kept. Collaborating institutions collected whole blood in K2EDTA tubes following their own protocols. For TCRbeta analysis, collaborator samples were shipped as frozen whole blood, as isolated PBMCs, or as DNA extracted from either sample type. The sample comes from a study of blood T cell repertoires in COVID-19 (dated by TCRdb to 2018 to 2020). About the study as a whole: The collaborator samples originated in the United States, Italy and Spain and spanned the acute and convalescent phases of COVID-19. The material from the prospective study consisted of cDNA or gDNA derived from T cells, B-cell-depleted T cells, or PBMCs. The dataset comprised deeply sampled blood TCRbeta repertoires from subjects exposed to, actively infected with, or recovered from COVID-19. The repertoires were released in a freely available public database intended as a resource for research on the immune response to SARS-CoV-2. Samples came from the ongoing ImmuneRACE study (first 160 participants) plus 1,254 subjects from 6 global collaborators. The sample metadata nearly always contained a de-identified subject ID, COVID-19 status, age in years and sex. Where available, HLA class I and class II types were obtained from metadata supplied by the sample provider rather than from assay-based typing.

General study outcomes and caveats: How much clinical and demographic metadata was included differed by source and by participant, and the metadata was provided uncurated.

Counted from cysteine to phenylalanine, this CDR3 has 15 amino acids. The entry retains the CDR3 DNA only, 45 bases that are in frame from base 1. Per the germline V gene (reference sequence), SGHNT is the CDR1 and YYREEE is the CDR2. Deletion took 0 bases off V and 3 bases off J, with a span of 10 bases between the germline ends. TCRbeta CDR3 regions were amplified from genomic DNA using the immunoSEQ Assay, a bias-controlled multiplex PCR. Per the authors' processing: The number of nucleated cells in each sample was estimated by amplification of reference gene primers within the assay. To quantify the absolute abundance of each unique TCRbeta CDR3 rearrangement, sequence reads were collapsed and filtered. Productive Simpson clonality was computed per sample as the square root of Simpson's diversity index over productive rearrangements. TCRdb re-hosts the immuneACCESS table, in-frame sequences only. Its copies lack some clones; in the studies checked, an unresolved V gene accounts for under half of them, and the cause for the rest is not known. The V and J calls and clone size are taken from that table; D and trimming were inferred from the DNA. The table for this sample lists over 60,000 clones; roughly 82% of them were counted only once. Under 20% of the sample is held by the ten biggest clonotypes.

This receptor was taken from a human donor in a cohort sampled during active COVID-19. The chain employs TRBV5-4 and TRBJ1-5, with a weak D call of TRBD1 (5 bases match). Sequenced material: peripheral blood. The CDR3 reads CASSLGQGLNQPQHF. The DNA is as follows: TGTGCCAGCAGCTTGGGTCAGGGCCTCAATCAGCCCCAGCATTTT.